Each of the 31 T cell receptor beta chains below was sequenced from the same sample in a study of T cells in Graves' hyperthyroidism and ophthalmopathy. Amplified regions were TCR beta CDR3 sequences from RNA transcripts. A first-round RT-PCR of the TCR CDR3 used the HTBI primer set. One entry per CDR3 protein, called by TCRdb with MiXCR from the multiplex PCR reads. The data contain some 150,000 distinct CDR3 sequences, 22% of them singletons. Sample: blood. Receptors originate from a woman aged 45-59 years with Graves' hyperthyroidism that later progressed to Graves' ophthalmopathy.

Only a few counts were recorded for this clonotype. A much larger clone sits a single nucleotide away, making a read error possible. V is TRBV20-1 and J is TRBJ2-3; D may be TRBD2 (5 bases). Germline V gene sequence: CDR1 DFQATT, CDR2 SNEGSKA (reference sequence). With 5 bases removed from V and 0 bases from J, the gap between germline ends came to 15 bases. The CDR3 is made up of 15 amino acids. CDR3 region: CSAARRTASTDTQYF. The CDR3 nucleotides are TGCAGTGCTGCTAGGAGGACGGCTAGCACAGATACGCAGTATTTT.

This clonotype appeared many times. The chain recombines TRBV15 with TRBJ2-5; 7 bases are a match to TRBD2. The CDR3 length is 14 residues. CDR1 and CDR2 from the germline V gene are LNHNV and YYDKDF (reference sequence). J was trimmed by 5 bases and V by 3 bases; bases with no gene match: 6. The CDR3 loop is CATSRGGVGETQYF. Here the CDR3 DNA reads TGTGCCACCAGCAGGGGAGGGGTAGGGGAGACCCAGTACTTC.

This clonotype was detected ten times or more. V and J are TRBV27 and TRBJ2-7, with 7 bases matching TRBD1. The CDR3 contains 12 residues. V lost 6 bases, J lost 4 bases, and 3 bases stayed unmatched. Looked up from germline, CDR1 is MNHEY and CDR2 is SMNVEV (reference sequence). DNA of the CDR3: TGTGCCAGCAGCAACAGGGGTTACGAGCAGTACTTC. Its protein product is CASSNRGYEQYF.

This clonotype was observed at least ten times. The chain employs TRBV28 and TRBJ2-7, with D possibly matching TRBD2 (6 bases). The CDR3 runs 14 residues. The V end lost 4 bases, the J end lost 0 bases, and 10 bases lay between the germline ends. Germline-derived CDR1 and CDR2 are MDHEN and SYDVKM. CDR3 sequence reads: CASSYGGSSYEQYF. The CDR3 DNA reads TGTGCCAGCAGTTACGGAGGGAGCTCCTACGAGCAGTACTTC. Based on the CDR3 plus reference TRBV28 and TRBJ2-7, the full variable domain is DVKVTQSSRYLVKRTGEKVFLECVQDMDHENMFWYRQDPGLGLRLIYFSYDVKMKEKGDIPEGYSVSREKKERFSLILESASTNQTSMYLCASSYGGSSYEQYFGPGTRLTVT.

This clonotype was observed many times. This sequence joins TRBV5-1 and TRBJ2-2; D remains unclear. Germline CDR1 is SGHRS and CDR2 is YFSETQ. The CDR3 consists of 12 residues. Between the trimmed V and J ends, which lost 0 bases and 9 bases, there was a span of 6 bases. The CDR3 DNA sequence: TGCGCCAGCAGCTTGGGACGACGGGAGCTGTTTTTT. Translation: CASSLGRRELFF.

This clonotype has ten or more counts. V and J are TRBV12-3 or TRBV12-4 and TRBJ1-2; TRBD1 might be the D (5 bases). With 5 bases removed from V and 2 bases from J, the gap between germline ends came to 9 bases. This CDR3 is built from 13 residues. The CDR3 DNA is TGTGCCAGCAGTCGGGACCTCAACTATGGCTACACCTTC. The encoded protein is CASSRDLNYGYTF.

At least ten counts were recorded for this clonotype. The chain carries TRBV19 and TRBJ2-7, with unresolved D. This CDR3 region has 16 residues. Germline V CDR1 and CDR2: LNHDA, SQIVND (reference sequence). Trimming took off 3 bases at V and 0 bases at J, with 15 bases between the two ends. CDR3 amino acids: CASSISFSASSYEQYF. The CDR3, as DNA: TGTGCCAGTAGTATCTCCTTCAGCGCAAGCTCCTACGAGCAGTACTTC.

This clonotype was seen at least ten times. The rearrangement links TRBV2 to TRBJ2-1; no clear D. This CDR3 spans 15 amino acids. Trimming cost V 1 base and J 9 bases, with 16 bases left between them. The germline V gene encodes CDR1 SNHLY and CDR2 FYNNEI. The CDR3 loop reads CASSEVANPSGEQFF. The CDR3 coding sequence is TGTGCCAGCAGTGAAGTGGCAAACCCAAGTGGTGAGCAGTTCTTC.

This clonotype was recorded at least ten times. The chain recombines TRBV28 with TRBJ2-1, with unresolved D. Per germline, CDR1 MDHEN and CDR2 SYDVKM. V lost 7 bases and J 0 bases, leaving 7 bases between the germline ends. The CDR3 consists of 13 residues. The CDR3 bases are TGTGCCAGCAATGAGCTCTCCTACAATGAGCAGTTCTTC. Its protein product is CASNELSYNEQFF.

This chain connects TRBV6-1 to TRBJ2-3; D unresolved. Germline CDR1 is MNHNS and CDR2 is SASEGT. Trimming took off 1 base at V and 3 bases at J, with 8 bases between the two ends. The CDR3 is 14 amino acids. CDR3 sequence (DNA): TGTGCCAGCAGTGAAGGGCAGGAGACAGATACGCAGTATTTT. Amino acids: CASSEGQETDTQYF.

This clonotype was counted many times. V and J are TRBV2 and TRBJ2-1, with 9 bases matching TRBD2. This CDR3 has 16 amino acids. The V gene end was trimmed by 4 bases and the J gene end by 15 bases; junction bases not matched to a gene: 19. In germline, CDR1 is SNHLY, CDR2 FYNNEI. The CDR3 loop reads CASSGFGTSRMRAVFF. Here the CDR3 DNA reads TGTGCCAGCAGTGGATTCGGGACTAGCAGAATGAGGGCCGTGTTCTTC. The entire variable domain, with the rest obtained from reference TRBV2 and TRBJ2-1, is as follows: EPEVTQTPSHQVTQMGQEVILRCVPISNHLYFYWYRQILGQKVEFLVSFYNNEISEKSEIFDDQFSVERPDGSNFTLKIRSTKLEDSAMYFCASSGFGTSRMRAVFFGPGTRLTVL.

In this sample, this clonotype turned up many times. V gene TRBV7-2 combines with J gene TRBJ1-5; D not certain. This CDR3 has 13 residues. Germline loops: CDR1 SGHTA, CDR2 FQGNSA. V lost 5 bases and J lost 9, with 14 bases in between. CDR3: CASSRRTDGPQHF. The DNA for the CDR3 is TGTGCCAGCAGCCGACGGACGGACGGGCCCCAGCATTTT.

This clonotype showed up just a few times. The V and J genes are TRBV4-1 and TRBJ2-7; D may match TRBD1 or TRBD2 (5 bases each). The V end lost 3 bases, the J end lost 5 bases, and 20 bases lay between the germline ends. CDR1 is MGHRA and CDR2 is YSYEKL in the germline V gene. The CDR3 loop spans 16 amino acids. The CDR3 nucleotides read TGCGCCAGCAGCCAGAGCCAACCGGGACCCCAGGACGAGCAGTACTTC. Translated, it gives CASSQSQPGPQDEQYF.

With regard to this clonotype: This may arise from a read error, as a much more abundant clone is one base away. The rearrangement links TRBV12-3 or TRBV12-4 to TRBJ2-7, with D possibly TRBD2 on 6 matching bases. The CDR3 is 13 residues long. Here the CDR3 DNA reads TGTGCCAGCAGGGGGACTCCCACCTACGAGCAGCACTTC. It codes for CASRGTPTYEQHF.

This chain connects TRBV27 to TRBJ1-5; 7 positions agree with TRBD1. Germline V CDR1 and CDR2: MNHEY, SMNVEV (reference sequence). Trimming at V came to 7 bases and at J to 6 bases, leaving 12 bases not matched to a gene. There are 15 residues in the CDR3. For the CDR3, the DNA is TGTGCCAGCACCATGACAGGGAGGGAGGGTCAGCCCCAGCATTTT. Its protein is CASTMTGREGQPQHF.

The V and J genes are TRBV4-1 and TRBJ2-7; 7 bases match TRBD2. The CDR3 is 18 amino acids. Trimming cost V 3 bases and J 0 bases; bases outside gene matches: 14. Germline V CDR1 and CDR2: MGHRA, YSYEKL. The CDR3 DNA is TGCGCCAGCAGCCAGGGGGGGGGACTCAATCTGCCCTCCTACGAGCAGTACTTC. It encodes CASSQGGGLNLPSYEQYF.

The table lists this clonotype with many counts. The rearrangement uses TRBV20-1 and TRBJ2-1; TRBD1 agrees at 9 bases. Germline V gives CDR1 DFQATT, CDR2 SNEGSKA (reference sequence). After removal of 6 bases from V and 12 bases from J, the junction contained 12 bases not matched to a gene. The CDR3 consists of 13 residues. The CDR3 loop is CSARTGDGKAQFF. CDR3 coding DNA: TGCAGTGCCCGGACAGGGGACGGCAAGGCGCAGTTCTTC.

This clonotype has only a few counts. The chain recombines TRBV19 with TRBJ1-5; 8 bases align to TRBD1. The CDR3 has 16 residues. Trimming took 3 bases from V and 2 from J; bases not matched to a gene: 6. Germline CDR1 reads LNHDA; CDR2 reads SQIVND (reference sequence). This CDR3 reads CASSISRGLGNQPQHF. CDR3 in DNA: TGTGCCAGTAGTATCAGCAGGGGGCTGGGCAATCAGCCCCAGCATTTT.

This clonotype was observed once. The CDR3 loop is CASSDRGASDGYTF. The CDR3 coding sequence is TGTGCCAGTAGTGACAGGGGCGCGAGCGATGGCTACACCTTC. The gene calls are TRBV19 and TRBJ1-2; 8 bases align to TRBD1. The CDR3 consists of 14 residues. The V gene end was trimmed by 5 bases and the J gene end by 6 bases; junction bases not matched to a gene: 8. Germline CDR1 LNHDA, CDR2 SQIVND (reference sequence).

This clonotype was seen only a few times. V usage is TRBV28 and J usage is TRBJ1-2, with TRBD1 as a possible D gene (5 bases). The CDR3 length is 12 residues. The ends were cut back, 8 bases at V and 2 bases at J, with 9 bases in the middle. Germline V gene sequence: CDR1 MDHEN, CDR2 SYDVKM. The CDR3 DNA reads as TGTGCCAGCGGGAGGGGAAACTATGGCTACACCTTC. Its protein is CASGRGNYGYTF.

This clonotype has at least ten counts. The chain uses TRBV20-1 and TRBJ2-7, with D perhaps being TRBD1 or TRBD2 (5 bases each). CDR1 and CDR2 from the germline V gene are DFQATT and SNEGSKA (reference sequence). CDR3 size: 12 residues. CDR3 residues: CSRGLEDGEQYF. In DNA form, the CDR3 reads TGCTCTCGGGGCCTGGAGGATGGCGAGCAGTACTTC.

There are many counts of this clonotype. V gene TRBV11-3 combines with J gene TRBJ2-1; 7 bases align to TRBD2. Germline V lookup: CDR1 SGHNT, CDR2 YENEEA. The CDR3 is made up of 16 amino acids. J gave up 0 bases and V 0 bases, and 2 bases lay outside the gene matches. CDR3 nucleotide sequence: TGTGCCAGCAGCTTAGAGGGGGGGAGCTCCTACAATGAGCAGTTCTTC. Its translation is CASSLEGGSSYNEQFF.

This clonotype was detected only a few times. The chain combines TRBV24-1 with TRBJ1-1; no firm D call. The CDR3 runs 16 residues. CDR1 and CDR2 from the germline V gene are KGHDR and SFDVKD. Trimming cost V 3 bases and J 1 base, with 14 bases left between them. The CDR3 DNA follows: TGTGCCACCAGTGATCTCGAGGGAGAGTGGAACACTGAAGCTTTCTTT. Encoded protein: CATSDLEGEWNTEAFF.

The gene calls are TRBV7-8 and TRBJ2-5; D may be TRBD2 (5 bases). Germline CDR1 reads SGHVS; CDR2 reads FQNEAQ. The CDR3 contains 14 residues. V lost 4 bases to trimming and J lost 1 base, with 10 bases between them. The CDR3 sequence is CASSSRRSQETQYF. CDR3 sequence (DNA): TGTGCCAGCAGCTCGCGGAGGAGCCAAGAGACCCAGTACTTC.

This clonotype has a count of ten or more. This chain uses TRBV28 with TRBJ1-4, with unresolved D. Germline values: CDR1 MDHEN, CDR2 SYDVKM. V lost 4 bases and J 3 bases, leaving 9 bases between the germline ends. The CDR3 totals 14 residues. CDR3 nucleotide sequence: TGTGCCAGCAGTTGGGGAGCGGCTAATGAAAAACTGTTTTTT. Translated: CASSWGAANEKLFF.

CDR3 residues: CASSYGRDSYNEQFF. In DNA, the CDR3 is TGTGCCAGCAGTTACGGGCGGGACTCCTACAATGAGCAGTTCTTC. The chain couples TRBV6-5 to TRBJ2-1, with a tentative D call TRBD2 (6 bases). V was shortened by 2 bases and J by 0 bases, with 8 bases between the two germline ends. Germline loops: CDR1 MNHEY, CDR2 SVGAGI. The CDR3 contains 15 residues.

This clonotype was detected many times. V and J are TRBV6-1 and TRBJ2-2, with D unclear. This CDR3 is 13 amino acids long. The ends were cut back, 5 bases at V and 2 bases at J, with 6 bases in the middle. From germline, CDR1 is MNHNS and CDR2 SASEGT. This CDR3 reads CASSYQNTGELFF. CDR3 nucleotides: TGTGCCAGCAGTTATCAAAACACCGGGGAGCTGTTTTTT.

Many counts were recorded for this clonotype. The rearrangement uses TRBV20-1 and TRBJ2-7; the match to TRBD2 covers 15 bases. The V gene end was trimmed by 5 bases and the J gene end by 9 bases; junction bases not matched to a gene: 11. The germline V gene encodes CDR1 DFQATT and CDR2 SNEGSKA (reference sequence). The CDR3 extends over 15 amino acids. This CDR3 reads CSARTGLAGGLGQYF. Written as DNA, the CDR3 is TGCAGTGCTCGGACAGGACTAGCGGGAGGGTTGGGGCAGTACTTC.

A few counts support this clonotype. This chain joins TRBV6-1 and TRBJ1-6; unclear D gene. CDR3 length: 12 amino acids. Germline V gene lookup returns CDR1 MNHNS and CDR2 SASEGT. Trimming stripped 3 bases from V and 11 bases from J, with 8 bases between. CDR3 sequence: CASSEPVTPLHF. The DNA of the CDR3 is TGTGCCAGCAGTGAGCCGGTCACACCCCTCCACTTT.

The rearrangement joins TRBV6-1 to TRBJ1-1, with D hard to call. The V and J ends lost 2 bases and 5 bases respectively, with 6 bases between them. The germline V gene has CDR1 MNHNS and CDR2 SASEGT. The CDR3 contains 12 residues. The CDR3 reads CASSELGTEAFF. The CDR3, as DNA: TGTGCCAGCAGTGAATTGGGGACTGAAGCTTTCTTT.

This clonotype was observed at least ten times. The rearrangement joins TRBV2 to TRBJ1-1; 8 bases line up with TRBD1. Germline CDR1 reads SNHLY; CDR2 reads FYNNEI. The junction had 7 bases not matched to a gene; V was cut back by 6 bases and J by 1 base. There are 15 residues in the CDR3. DNA for the CDR3: TGTGCCAGCAGAGGACAGGGAGTGGCGAACACTGAAGCTTTCTTT. Translation gives CASRGQGVANTEAFF.